One sample yielded the 5 T cell receptor beta chains listed below, sequenced in a study of blood T cell repertoires in COVID-19. This table comes from immunoSEQ multiplex PCR, and its TCRdb copy is limited to in-frame clones, with some not included. The data hold some 150,000 clones, with around nine tenths observed a single time. The source material was PBMCs or T cells enriched from blood (not recorded which). The receptors derive from a woman aged 25 to 39 with acute COVID-19.

V usage is TRBV7-3 and J usage is TRBJ1-5, with 9 bases identical to TRBD1. The CDR3 runs 13 residues. Germline V gene sequence: CDR1 SGHTA, CDR2 FQGTGA. With V trimmed by 5 bases and J by 7 bases, 3 bases remained unmatched. For the CDR3, the DNA is TGTGCCAGCAGCCGGGGACAGGGACAGCCCCAGCATTTT. Translating gives CASSRGQGQPQHF.

The rearrangement links TRBV30 to TRBJ2-5; 10 positions match TRBD2. CDR3 length: 16 residues. V lost 1 base, J lost 2 bases, and 7 bases stayed unmatched. Germline V gene sequence: CDR1 GTSNPN, CDR2 SVGIG (reference sequence). Written as DNA, the CDR3 is TGTGCCTGGAGTGAGGGACTAGCGCTGTTTCAAGAGACCCAGTACTTC. Translation gives CAWSEGLALFQETQYF.

The rearrangement uses TRBV19 and TRBJ1-3; the D gene is possibly TRBD1 (5 bases). CDR3 size: 14 residues. Trimming stripped 5 bases from V and 4 bases from J, with 12 bases between. CDR1 and CDR2 (germline): LNHDA, SQIVND (reference sequence). The CDR3 DNA is TGTGCCAGTAGTTCAAGGGGCGACGGAAACACCATATATTTT. The encoded protein is CASSSRGDGNTIYF.

The chain links TRBV19 to TRBJ1-1, with D possibly TRBD1 on 5 matching bases. The CDR3 consists of 12 residues. Trimming left V 6 bases short and J 4 bases short, with 9 bases between. Per the germline V gene, CDR1 is LNHDA and CDR2 is SQIVND (reference sequence). CDR3 in amino acids: CASRGEGTEAFF. In DNA, the CDR3 is TGTGCCAGTAGAGGGGAGGGCACTGAAGCTTTCTTT.

This clone was observed a handful of times. The rearrangement links TRBV4-1 to TRBJ1-1, with 8 bases identical to TRBD1. CDR1 and CDR2 from the germline V gene are MGHRA and YSYEKL. Germline trimming cut 4 bases from V and 3 bases from J; bases unmatched to any gene: 4. The CDR3 contains 14 residues. CDR3 in amino acids: CASSRTGMDTEAFF. Written as DNA, the CDR3 is TGCGCCAGCAGCCGGACAGGGATGGACACTGAAGCTTTCTTT.